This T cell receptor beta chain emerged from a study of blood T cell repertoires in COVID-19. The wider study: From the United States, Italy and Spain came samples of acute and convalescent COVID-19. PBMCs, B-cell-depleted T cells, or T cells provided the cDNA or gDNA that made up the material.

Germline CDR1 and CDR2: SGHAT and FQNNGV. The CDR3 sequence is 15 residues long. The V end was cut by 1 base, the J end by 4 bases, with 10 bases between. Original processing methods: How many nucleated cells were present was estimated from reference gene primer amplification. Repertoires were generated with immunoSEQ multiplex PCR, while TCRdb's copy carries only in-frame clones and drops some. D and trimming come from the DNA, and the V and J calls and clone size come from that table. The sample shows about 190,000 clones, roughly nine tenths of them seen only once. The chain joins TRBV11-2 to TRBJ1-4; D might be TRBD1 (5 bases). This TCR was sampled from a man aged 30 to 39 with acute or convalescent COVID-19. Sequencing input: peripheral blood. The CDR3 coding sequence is TGTGCCAGCAGCTTAGTAGGGGTATTTAATGAAAAACTGTTTTTT. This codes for CASSLVGVFNEKLFF.